Below are 8 T cell receptor beta chains sequenced from a single sample in a study of identifying expanded T cells in peripheral blood. The table came from immunoSEQ multiplex PCR; TCRdb's copy has only in-frame clones and leaves some out. The profile shows under 100,000 clones, about 85% of them singletons. The sequenced sample was blood. These receptors were collected from a person aged 18 to 75 in good health.

The chain uses TRBV15 and TRBJ2-7; 7 bases are shared with TRBD1. The CDR3 loop spans 17 amino acids. Germline CDR1 reads LNHNV; CDR2 reads YYDKDF (reference sequence). V shed 1 base and J 5 bases; nucleotides not matched to a gene: 14. CDR3 nucleotide sequence: TGTGCCACCAGCAGAGCCTTAAGAGGGGGCTATTCCCACGAGCAGTACTTC. Residues: CATSRALRGGYSHEQYF.

The CDR3 spells CASTGTAYNEQFF. CDR3 in DNA: TGTGCCAGTACCGGGACCGCGTACAATGAGCAGTTCTTC. The rearrangement joins TRBV19 to TRBJ2-1; D might be TRBD1 or TRBD2, each matching 5 bases. Per germline, CDR1 LNHDA and CDR2 SQIVND (reference sequence). The CDR3 is 13 amino acids. V was trimmed by 7 bases and J by 4 bases, leaving 11 bases between them.

The genes are TRBV2 and TRBJ1-1, with D possibly TRBD1 on 6 matching bases. This CDR3 region has 13 residues. CDR1 SNHLY and CDR2 FYNNEI come from the germline V gene. Trimming removed 5 bases from V and 4 bases from J, with 11 bases in between. The CDR3 DNA is TGTGCCAGCAGTACAGGGATTCGCACTGAAGCTTTCTTT. Translated, it gives CASSTGIRTEAFF.

In this sample, this clone turned up a few times. This sequence joins TRBV7-9 and TRBJ1-2, with D unresolved. This CDR3 comprises 15 residues. Germline CDR1 SEHNR, CDR2 FQNEAQ (reference sequence). V lost 1 base and J lost 2, with 11 bases in between. The CDR3 sequence: CASSLEGTANYGYTF. CDR3 DNA sequence: TGTGCCAGCAGCTTAGAGGGAACAGCGAACTATGGCTACACCTTC. Looking up the rest from reference TRBV7-9 and TRBJ1-2 gives the full variable domain: DTGVSQNPRHKITKRGQNVTFRCDPISEHNRLYWYRQTLGQGPEFLTYFQNEAQLEKSRLLSDRFSAERPKGSFSTLEIQRTEQGDSAMYLCASSLEGTANYGYTFGSGTRLTVV.

V is TRBV14 and J is TRBJ1-1, with D possibly matching TRBD1 (5 bases). Germline V gene sequence: CDR1 SGHDN, CDR2 FVKESK. The V gene lost 4 bases and the J gene lost 10 bases, with 19 bases spanning the gap. The CDR3 is 14 amino acids. This chain's CDR3 is CASSLSGGAFGAFF. For the CDR3, the DNA is TGTGCCAGCAGCCTTTCGGGGGGTGCCTTTGGAGCTTTCTTT.

The chain joins TRBV6-6 to TRBJ2-7; 9 bases are a match to TRBD1. The CDR3 runs to 12 residues. The V segment lost 8 bases and the J segment 4 bases; nucleotides outside the gene matches: 3. Germline V gives CDR1 MNHNY, CDR2 SVGAGI (reference sequence). This CDR3 is CASRDRVYEQYF. The CDR3 region has the DNA TGTGCCAGCCGGGACAGGGTTTACGAGCAGTACTTC.

The rearrangement joins TRBV7-9 to TRBJ2-7; a weak D match, TRBD2 (6 bases). Germline loops: CDR1 SEHNR, CDR2 FQNEAQ (reference sequence). The CDR3 is 14 amino acids. Trimming stripped 5 bases from V and 6 bases from J, with 17 bases between. The CDR3 sequence: CASSPVWRGAEQYF. For the CDR3, the DNA is TGTGCCAGCAGCCCCGTTTGGAGGGGAGCCGAGCAGTACTTC.

V and J are TRBV6-1 and TRBJ1-6, with 9 bases aligning to TRBD1. Germline V gives CDR1 MNHNS, CDR2 SASEGT. The ends lost 5 bases at V and 9 bases at J; junction bases unmatched: 8. This CDR3 is 15 amino acids long. The CDR3 spells CASSSRDRVGSPLHF. DNA of the CDR3: TGTGCCAGCAGTTCCCGGGACAGGGTCGGTTCACCCCTCCACTTT.